Sequencing of this T cell receptor (beta chain) was carried out in a study of blood T cells in healthy people across ages. As for this clonotype: Its antigen is not known.

The germline V and J ends were trimmed by 5 bases and 5 bases, with 12 bases remaining between them. This CDR3 has 13 residues. Germline V gives CDR1 MDHEN, CDR2 SYDVKM. Through a sample-barcoded 5' primer and a J-beta primer mix, a second PCR was run for about 6 to 11 cycles. MiXCR was run by TCRdb on the 5' RACE reads, yielding one entry per CDR3 protein. Among approximately 800,000 distinct CDR3 sequences listed, roughly 25% were seen once. Overall study findings and caveats: TCR beta diversity tracked closely with naive T cell percentage.

These data were also filed under a second study, of T cells of mothers and their children. This second study says: Samples came from a few healthy Caucasian mothers and their six children. Overlap in related mother-child pairs always slightly exceeded unrelated pairs, never significantly. There was no detection of any persistent microchimeric T cell clones.

The chain uses TRBV28 and TRBJ2-5; perhaps TRBD1 as D (5 bases). The receptor was derived from a boy younger than 18 in good health. The sequenced material came from blood. CDR3 sequence (DNA): TGTGCCAGCAGTGATGACAGCCGGGAGACCCAGTACTTC. Translating it yields CASSDDSRETQYF.